This T cell receptor (beta chain) was documented in a study of beta chain features in type 1 diabetes. All of the isolated RNA was reverse transcribed, so expressed TCRB transcripts were sequenced. Assay: immunoSEQ multiplex PCR; the TCRdb copy retains only in-frame clones and omits some. The sample holds about 140,000 clones; 8% to 13% are singletons and the top ten take roughly 1.4%. Markers CD45RO/CCR7/CD25/CD127/CD95/CD27 served to sort CD4+ naive, central memory, regulatory and stem cell-like memory cells. In germline, CDR1 is SGDLS, CDR2 YYNGEE. Trimming took off 3 bases at V and 6 bases at J, with 11 bases between the two ends. This CDR3 contains 13 residues. A few counts support this clone.

The sequencing input was naive CD4+ T cells from blood. This chain uses TRBV9 with TRBJ2-3, with D perhaps TRBD2 (6 bases). This TCR was recovered from a man aged 18-30 years in good health. The CDR3 nucleotides read TGTGCCAGCAGCGCCAGACTAGGTGATACGCAGTATTTT. It encodes CASSARLGDTQYF.